A selection of T cell receptor beta chains follows, all from one sample in a study of T cell responses to AZD1222 COVID-19 vaccine. The protocol was immunoSEQ multiplex PCR, while the TCRdb copy is restricted to in-frame clones and leaves out a portion. The table includes 150,000 to 200,000 clones, 85% to 95% detected once. The source was peripheral blood, collected on day 0 of AZD1222 vaccination. The source is an adult in good health. The CDR3 runs from the conserved cysteine through the conserved F or W. D genes are given only for firm matches. A clone size is listed for some rows: how often the clone was seen (once, few, many), or a class if it is expanded.

d_gene,j_gene,v_gene,abundance,CDR3aa,CDR3nt
TRBD1,TRBJ1-5,TRBV3-1/TRBV3-2,-,CASSQSLTGGSQPQHF,TGTGCCAGCAGCCAAAGCCTAACAGGGGGAAGTCAGCCCCAGCATTTT
-,TRBJ1-1,TRBV18,-,CASSPVIAGRMNTEAFF,TGTGCCAGCTCACCCGTGATTGCAGGGAGAATGAACACTGAAGCTTTCTTT
TRBD1,TRBJ1-1,TRBV6-4,-,CASSNLGQGLNTEAFF,TGTGCCAGCAGTAACTTGGGACAGGGATTGAACACTGAAGCTTTCTTT
TRBD2,TRBJ2-2,TRBV3-1/TRBV3-2,once,CASSPRTSGTGELFF,TGTGCCAGCAGCCCTCGGACTAGCGGTACCGGGGAGCTGTTTTTT
TRBD2,TRBJ2-4,TRBV19,once,CASRPGLAGGESAKNIQYF,TGTGCCAGTAGACCAGGACTAGCGGGAGGGGAGTCGGCCAAAAACATTCAGTACTTC
-,TRBJ2-7,TRBV5-6,once,CASSLTGFTYEQYF,TGTGCCAGCAGCTTGACAGGCTTTACCTACGAGCAGTACTTC
-,TRBJ2-3,TRBV24-1,-,CATSGSPTDTQYF,TGTGCCACCAGTGGGAGTCCCACAGATACGCAGTATTTT
-,TRBJ1-2,TRBV30,few,CAWSEGNYGYTF,TGTGCCTGGAGTGAGGGGAACTATGGCTACACCTTC
TRBD1,TRBJ1-2,TRBV28,-,CASSLLTGDYGYTF,TGTGCCAGCAGTTTACTTACAGGGGACTATGGCTACACCTTC
TRBD1,TRBJ2-7,TRBV18,-,CASSPWDRGPLEQYF,TGTGCCAGCTCACCATGGGACAGGGGTCCCCTGGAGCAGTACTTC
-,TRBJ1-1,TRBV10-2,-,CASSEAGEGTEAFF,TGCGCCAGCAGTGAGGCAGGGGAGGGCACTGAAGCTTTCTTT
-,TRBJ1-5,TRBV12-5,-,CASGLVQGGNQPQHF,TGTGCTAGTGGTTTGGTACAGGGTGGTAATCAGCCCCAGCATTTT